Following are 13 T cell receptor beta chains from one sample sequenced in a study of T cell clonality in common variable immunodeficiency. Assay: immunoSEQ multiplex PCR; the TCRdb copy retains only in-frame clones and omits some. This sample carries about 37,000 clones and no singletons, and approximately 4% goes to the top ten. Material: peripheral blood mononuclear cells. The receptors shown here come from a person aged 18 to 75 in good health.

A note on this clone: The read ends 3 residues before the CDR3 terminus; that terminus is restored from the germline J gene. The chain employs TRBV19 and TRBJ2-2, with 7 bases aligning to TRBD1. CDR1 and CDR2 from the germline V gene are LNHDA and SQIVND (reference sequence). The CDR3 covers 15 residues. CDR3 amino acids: CASSSSRGINSPLFF. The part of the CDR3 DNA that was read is TGTGCCAGTAGTTCCTCCAGGGGGATTAATTCACCG.

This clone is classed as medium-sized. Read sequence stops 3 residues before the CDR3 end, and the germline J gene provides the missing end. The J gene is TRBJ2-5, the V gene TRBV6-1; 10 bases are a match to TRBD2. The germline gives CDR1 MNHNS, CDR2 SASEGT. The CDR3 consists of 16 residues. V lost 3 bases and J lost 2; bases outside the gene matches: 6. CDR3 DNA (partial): TGTGCCAGCAGTGAGTTAGCGGGGGGACCACAAGAGACC. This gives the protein CASSELAGGPQET. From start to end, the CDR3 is CASSELAGGPQETQYF.

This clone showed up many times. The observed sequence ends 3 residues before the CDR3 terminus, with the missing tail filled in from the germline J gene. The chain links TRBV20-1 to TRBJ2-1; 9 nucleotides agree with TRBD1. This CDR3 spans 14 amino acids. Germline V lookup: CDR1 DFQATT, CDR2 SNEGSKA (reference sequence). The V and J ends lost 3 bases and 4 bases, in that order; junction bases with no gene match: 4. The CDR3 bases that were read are TGCAGTGCTAGTGGGGACAGGGATTACAATGAG. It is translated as CSASGDRDYNE. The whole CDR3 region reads CSASGDRDYNEQFF.

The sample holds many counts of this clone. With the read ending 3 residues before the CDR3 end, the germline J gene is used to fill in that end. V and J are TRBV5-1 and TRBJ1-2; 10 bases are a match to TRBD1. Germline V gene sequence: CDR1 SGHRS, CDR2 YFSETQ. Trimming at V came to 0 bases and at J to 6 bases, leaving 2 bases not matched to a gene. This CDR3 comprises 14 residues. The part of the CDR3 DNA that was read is TGCGCCAGCAGCTTGGACGGGACAGGGGATGGC. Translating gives CASSLDGTGDG. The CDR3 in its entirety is CASSLDGTGDGYTF.

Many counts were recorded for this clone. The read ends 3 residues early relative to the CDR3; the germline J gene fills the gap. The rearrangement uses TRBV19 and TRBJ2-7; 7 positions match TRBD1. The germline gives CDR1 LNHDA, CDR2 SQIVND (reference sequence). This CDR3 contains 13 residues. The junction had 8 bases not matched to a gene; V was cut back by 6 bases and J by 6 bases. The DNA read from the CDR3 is TGTGCCAGTAGACCCGACAGGGACCTCGAG. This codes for CASRPDRDLE. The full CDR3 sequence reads CASRPDRDLEQYF.

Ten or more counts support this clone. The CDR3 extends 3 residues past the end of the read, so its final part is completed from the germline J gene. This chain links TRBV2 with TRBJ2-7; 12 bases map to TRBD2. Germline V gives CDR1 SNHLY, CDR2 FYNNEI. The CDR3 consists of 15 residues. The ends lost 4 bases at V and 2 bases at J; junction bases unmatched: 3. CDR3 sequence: CASSVRLAGAYEQYF. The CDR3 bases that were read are TGTGCCAGCAGTGTCCGACTAGCGGGGGCCTACGAG.

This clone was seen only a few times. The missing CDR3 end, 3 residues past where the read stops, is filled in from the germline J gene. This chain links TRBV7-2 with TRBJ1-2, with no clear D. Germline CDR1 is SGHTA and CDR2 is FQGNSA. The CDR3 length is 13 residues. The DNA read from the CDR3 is TGTGCCAGCAGCTCCCTAGGTTCGGCGGGC. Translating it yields CASSSLGSAG. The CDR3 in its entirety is CASSSLGSAGYTF.

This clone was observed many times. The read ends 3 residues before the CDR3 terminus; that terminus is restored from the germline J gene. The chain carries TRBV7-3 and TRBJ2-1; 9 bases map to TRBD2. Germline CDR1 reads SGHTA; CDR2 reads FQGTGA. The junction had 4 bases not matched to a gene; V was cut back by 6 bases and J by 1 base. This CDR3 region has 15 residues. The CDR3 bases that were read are TGTGCCAGCAGGCGACTAGCGGATTCCTACAATGAG. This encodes CASRRLADSYNE. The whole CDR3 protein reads CASRRLADSYNEQFF.

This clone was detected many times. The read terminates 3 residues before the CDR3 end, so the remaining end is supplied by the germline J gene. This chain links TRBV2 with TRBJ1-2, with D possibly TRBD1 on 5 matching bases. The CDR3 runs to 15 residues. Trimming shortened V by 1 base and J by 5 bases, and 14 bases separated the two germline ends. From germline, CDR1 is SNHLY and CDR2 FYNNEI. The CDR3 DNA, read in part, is TGTGCCAGCAGTGAAGAGAGGGGCAGTCGGTATGGC. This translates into CASSEERGSRYG. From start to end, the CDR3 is CASSEERGSRYGYTF.

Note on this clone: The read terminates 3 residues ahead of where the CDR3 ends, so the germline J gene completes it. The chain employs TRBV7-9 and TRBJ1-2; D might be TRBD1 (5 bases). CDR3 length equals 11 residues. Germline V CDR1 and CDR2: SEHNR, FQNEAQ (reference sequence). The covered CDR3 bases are TGTGCCAGCAGCAGTTCAGGGAGC. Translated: CASSSSGS. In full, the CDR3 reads CASSSSGSYTF.

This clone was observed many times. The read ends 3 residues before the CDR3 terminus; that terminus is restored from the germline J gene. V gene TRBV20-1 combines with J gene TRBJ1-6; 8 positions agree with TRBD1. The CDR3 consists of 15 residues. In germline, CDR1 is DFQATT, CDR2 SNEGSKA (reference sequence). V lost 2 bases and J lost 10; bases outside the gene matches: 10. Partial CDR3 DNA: TGCAGTGCTAGATTCCCTGCAGGGGGCGAGTCACCC. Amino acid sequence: CSARFPAGGESP. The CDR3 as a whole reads CSARFPAGGESPLHF.

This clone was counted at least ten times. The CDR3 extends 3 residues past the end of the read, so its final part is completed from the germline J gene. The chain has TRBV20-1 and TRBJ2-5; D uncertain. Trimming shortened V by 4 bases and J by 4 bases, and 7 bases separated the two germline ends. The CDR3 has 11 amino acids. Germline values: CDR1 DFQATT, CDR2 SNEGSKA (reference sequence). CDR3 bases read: TGCAGTGCTACATTCGGAGAGACC. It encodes CSATFGET. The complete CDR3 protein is CSATFGETQYF.

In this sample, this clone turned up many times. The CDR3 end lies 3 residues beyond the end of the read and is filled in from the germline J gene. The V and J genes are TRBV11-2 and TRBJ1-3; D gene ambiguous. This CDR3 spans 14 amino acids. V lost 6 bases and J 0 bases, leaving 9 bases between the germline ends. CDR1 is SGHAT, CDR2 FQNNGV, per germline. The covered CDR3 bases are TGTGCCAGCAGGTCCGCCGGCTCTGGAAACACC. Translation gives CASRSAGSGNT. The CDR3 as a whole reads CASRSAGSGNTIYF.